This is a list of T cell receptor beta chains from one sample in a study of PD-1 blockade in mismatch repair-deficient tumors. Assay used: immunoSEQ multiplex PCR; TCRdb lists only in-frame clones, some missing. This repertoire shows tens of thousands of clones, over 75% found once; its top ten account for around 2.6%. Here the sequenced sample was peripheral blood, taken 12 weeks after starting pembrolizumab. The source is an adult with mismatch repair-deficient cancer. Both conserved end residues are part of each CDR3. Each record gives: clone size, J gene, V gene, D gene, CDR3 DNA, CDR3 protein. The D gene is left open where the match is weak. Expanded clones are given a class, and other clones once, few, many or no size at all.

NA	TRBJ2-3	TRBV6-6	NA	TGTGCCAGCAGAACAGGGAGTTCTAGGGATACGCAGTATTTT	CASRTGSSRDTQYF
NA	TRBJ2-1	TRBV5-1	NA	TGCGCCAGCAGCTCGGTAAGGACCTCCTACAATGAGCAGTTCTTC	CASSSVRTSYNEQFF
NA	TRBJ1-2	TRBV5-8	TRBD1	TGTGCCAGCAGCTTGGGACAGGGGGCACACTATGGCTACACCTTC	CASSLGQGAHYGYTF
NA	TRBJ2-2	TRBV6-5	NA	TGTGCCAGCAGCCCCACGGACTCAGGAACCGGGGAGCTGTTTTTT	CASSPTDSGTGELFF
few	TRBJ1-5	TRBV5-5	NA	TGTGCCAGCAGCTTGTTTTCGGAGAACAATCAGCCCCAGCATTTT	CASSLFSENNQPQHF
NA	TRBJ2-2	TRBV6-6	NA	TGTGCCAGCAGTTACTCGAAGGGAGGGGGCAAGGGGGAGCTGTTTTTT	CASSYSKGGGKGELFF
NA	TRBJ2-2	TRBV6-4	NA	TGTGCCAGCAGTGACCACAGGAAGGCCGGGGAGCTGTTTTTT	CASSDHRKAGELFF
few	TRBJ1-5	TRBV19	NA	TGTGCCACCCACAGGGACGGCAATCAGCCCCAGCATTTT	CATHRDGNQPQHF
NA	TRBJ2-7	TRBV27	TRBD1	TGTGCCAGCAGGAGATCAGGGGGCAACTTCTACGAGCAGTACTTC	CASRRSGGNFYEQYF
NA	TRBJ2-1	TRBV6-5	TRBD2	TGTGCCAGCAGTTGGGCGGGAGTGATGAATGAGCAGTTCTTC	CASSWAGVMNEQFF
NA	TRBJ2-5	TRBV29-1	TRBD1	TGCAGCGTTCGGCGGACAGGGGAAGAGACCCAGTACTTC	CSVRRTGEETQYF
NA	TRBJ2-3	TRBV27	NA	TGTGCCAGCAGTTTAGGTGGGGGCCTCACAGATACGCAGTATTTT	CASSLGGGLTDTQYF
NA	TRBJ2-5	TRBV7-2	TRBD2	TGTGCCAGCAGCTTAGAGCTAGCGGGAGGGGGGGACCAAGAGACCCAGTACTTC	CASSLELAGGGDQETQYF
once	TRBJ2-1	TRBV7-9	TRBD2	TGTGCCAGCAGCTTATATAGCGGGAGTAAGGATGAGCAGTTCTTC	CASSLYSGSKDEQFF
NA	TRBJ2-5	TRBV30	TRBD2	TGTGCCTGGGCCAGCAGACTAGCGGGAGGGGAGACCCAGTACTTC	CAWASRLAGGETQYF
NA	TRBJ2-7	TRBV11-3	NA	TGTGCCAGCAGCTTACGCCCGGCCTACGAGCAGTACTTC	CASSLRPAYEQYF
NA	TRBJ2-7	TRBV27	TRBD2	TGTGCCAGCAGTCCAAGGGGACTAGCGAACTACGAGCAGTACTTC	CASSPRGLANYEQYF
NA	TRBJ1-3	TRBV5-1	NA	TGCGCCAGCAGCTTGTCCCCTGGAAACACCATATATTTT	CASSLSPGNTIYF
NA	TRBJ2-5	TRBV5-1	TRBD1	TGCGCCAGCAGCAACCGGGACAGGGGTCTTAACCAAGAGACCCAGTACTTC	CASSNRDRGLNQETQYF
NA	TRBJ2-2	TRBV5-4	TRBD2	TGTGCCAGCAGCAGGAGACTAGCGGACACCGGGGAGCTGTTTTTT	CASSRRLADTGELFF
NA	TRBJ2-5	TRBV5-6	TRBD2	TGTGCCAGCAGCTTGTTTGGGCTAGGGGAGGGAGAGACCCAGTACTTC	CASSLFGLGEGETQYF
NA	TRBJ1-1	TRBV6-1	NA	TGTGCCAGCAGGGAAATGAACACTGAAGCTTTCTTT	CASREMNTEAFF
NA	TRBJ2-1	TRBV19	TRBD1	TGTGCCAGTAAAGGACAGGGGAGGAGCAATGAGCAGTTCTTC	CASKGQGRSNEQFF
NA	TRBJ2-2	TRBV7-9	TRBD1	TGTGCCAGCAGCTTAGGGACAGGGGCTAACACCGGGGAGCTGTTTTTT	CASSLGTGANTGELFF
NA	TRBJ2-2	TRBV19	NA	TGTGCCAGTAGTCCTCGACACGCCGGGGAGCTGTTTTTT	CASSPRHAGELFF
few	TRBJ2-7	TRBV11-1	NA	TGTGCCAGCAGCCTCCATCGCAGGTACGAGCAGTACTTC	CASSLHRRYEQYF
NA	TRBJ2-1	TRBV29-1	NA	TGCAGCGTTGAAATGGTGTGGCGAAGCTCCTACAATGAGCAGTTCTTC	CSVEMVWRSSYNEQFF
NA	TRBJ2-1	TRBV5-1	TRBD2	TGCGCCAGCAGCTTGGGGGGATTACTAGCGGGAGTAAAGGAGGGGTCCTACAATGAGCAGTTCTTC	CASSLGGLLAGVKEGSYNEQFF
NA	TRBJ1-1	TRBV28	NA	TGTGCCAGCAGTGGTGGGCCGAACACTGAAGCTTTCTTT	CASSGGPNTEAFF
NA	TRBJ1-1	TRBV16	NA	TGTGCCAGCAGCCAATCCCAGGGAGTTGGGGAAGCTTTCTTT	CASSQSQGVGEAFF
once	TRBJ2-7	TRBV19	NA	TGTGCCAGTAGTATCAAGGGTAGGGGCCGTACCTACGAGCAGTACTTC	CASSIKGRGRTYEQYF
NA	TRBJ1-4	TRBV30	NA	TGTGCCTGGAGTGTAAAGGGGTGGGAAAAACTGTTTTTT	CAWSVKGWEKLFF